The source of this TCR beta chain is a study of T cell clonality in common variable immunodeficiency. Profiling relied on immunoSEQ multiplex PCR, and the TCRdb table lists in-frame clones only, not all of them. Recorded here are 55,000 or so clones, with no singletons, and the ten leading clones hold about 5.7%. The germline V gene encodes CDR1 DFQATT and CDR2 SNEGSKA (reference sequence). With 5 bases clipped from V and 2 bases from J, the junction kept 3 bases outside the gene matches. The CDR3 is made up of 13 amino acids. Points from the study as a whole: CVID subjects had higher TCRbeta clonality than healthy controls, most marked in about a third. Common variable immunodeficiency TCR beta sequences reportedly had fewer deletions and N-nucleotide insertions.

This clone was detected many times. Antigen unknown. With the read ending 3 residues before the CDR3 end, the germline J gene is used to fill in that end. The same CDR3 arises from other DNA sequences in this sample as well. The clonotype originates from a person aged 18 to 75 in good health. Sequenced input: peripheral blood mononuclear cells. The chain joins TRBV20-1 to TRBJ1-5, with 7 positions matching TRBD1. CDR3 DNA (partial): TGCAGTGCTTTGACAGGGCGCAATCAGCCC. Translation gives CSALTGRNQP. From start to end, the CDR3 is CSALTGRNQPQHF.